This TCR beta chain was sequenced in a study of T cell changes during pregnancy in multiple sclerosis. CDR1 is LGHNA, CDR2 YSLEER, per germline. V was pared by 2 bases and J by 3 bases, with 13 bases of the junction left unmatched. The CDR3 has 18 residues. The protocol was immunoSEQ multiplex PCR, while the TCRdb copy is restricted to in-frame clones and leaves out a portion. The profile shows more than 35,000 clones, approximately 92% of them singletons. The origin of this receptor is a female donor with multiple sclerosis, enrolled in a pregnancy study. Here the sequenced sample was CD8+ T cells from peripheral blood mononuclear cells, taken after pregnancy. V and J are TRBV4-3 and TRBJ2-3; 8 nucleotides align to TRBD2. The CDR3 bases are TGCGCCAGCAGCCAAACTCTCAAGTTTAGCGGGGATACAGATACGCAGTATTTT. This sequence encodes CASSQTLKFSGDTDTQYF.